The rows below give T cell receptor beta chains drawn from one sample of a study of beta chain features in type 1 diabetes. Assay: immunoSEQ multiplex PCR; the TCRdb copy retains only in-frame clones and omits some. This repertoire shows over 150,000 clones, around 8.5% found once; its top ten account for about 0.6%. What was sequenced was central memory CD4+ T cells from blood. The receptors here all came from a man aged 18-30 years in good health. The CDR3 runs from the conserved cysteine through the conserved F or W. The D gene is left open where the match is weak. Clone size appears in some rows only: once, few, many, or a class for an expanded clone.

V: TRBV28
J: TRBJ2-7
D: TRBD1
size: .
CDR3: CASSFTGGTWEQYF
DNA: TGTGCCAGCAGTTTTACAGGGGGTACATGGGAGCAGTACTTC

V: TRBV29-1
J: TRBJ2-1
D: TRBD2
size: many
CDR3: CSVELLAGLYEQFF
DNA: TGCAGCGTTGAACTACTAGCGGGGTTATATGAGCAGTTCTTC

V: TRBV25-1
J: TRBJ2-7
D: TRBD1
size: few
CDR3: CASSGPRIGTGAYEQYF
DNA: TGTGCCAGCAGTGGCCCAAGAATCGGGACAGGGGCCTACGAGCAGTACTTC

V: TRBV18
J: TRBJ1-6
D: .
size: .
CDR3: CASSTGADNSPLHF
DNA: TGTGCCAGCTCCACTGGGGCGGATAATTCACCCCTCCACTTT

V: TRBV6-1
J: TRBJ1-4
D: TRBD1
size: few
CDR3: CASRDRLGEKLFF
DNA: TGTGCCAGCAGGGACAGGTTGGGGGAAAAACTGTTTTTT

V: TRBV19
J: TRBJ2-1
D: .
size: .
CDR3: CASTVAAYYNEQFF
DNA: TGTGCCAGTACCGTAGCGGCCTATTACAATGAGCAGTTCTTC

V: TRBV5-4
J: TRBJ2-7
D: .
size: .
CDR3: CASSLHGTPTTEF
DNA: TGTGCCAGCAGCTTACACGGGACACCAACCACTGAATTC

V: TRBV14
J: TRBJ2-7
D: .
size: .
CDR3: CASSQLSQGNYEQYF
DNA: TGTGCCAGCAGCCAATTGTCGCAGGGGAACTACGAGCAGTACTTC

V: TRBV19
J: TRBJ2-7
D: TRBD1
size: few
CDR3: CASSPPPDRAWEQYF
DNA: TGTGCCAGTAGTCCCCCCCCGGACAGGGCCTGGGAGCAGTACTTC

V: TRBV19
J: TRBJ2-1
D: .
size: few
CDR3: CASSIGVGQGHNEQFF
DNA: TGTGCCAGTAGTATCGGTGTAGGGCAGGGGCACAATGAGCAGTTCTTC

V: TRBV9
J: TRBJ2-2
D: .
size: many
CDR3: CASSDRTANTGELFF
DNA: TGTGCCAGCAGCGACCGGACAGCAAACACCGGGGAGCTGTTTTTT

V: TRBV29-1
J: TRBJ2-3
D: .
size: few
CDR3: CSVRPRGIGGGGPSDTQYF
DNA: TGCAGCGTCCGCCCCAGGGGCATCGGTGGGGGGGGGCCTTCAGATACGCAGTATTTT

V: TRBV6-5
J: TRBJ1-2
D: TRBD1
size: .
CDR3: CASSYSRTGPYGYTF
DNA: TGTGCCAGCAGTTACAGTAGGACAGGGCCGTATGGCTACACCTTC

V: TRBV29-1
J: TRBJ2-7
D: TRBD1
size: many
CDR3: CSVVIQGASYEQYF
DNA: TGCAGCGTTGTCATACAGGGGGCTTCCTACGAGCAGTACTTC

V: TRBV11-3
J: TRBJ2-1
D: TRBD1
size: .
CDR3: CASSTRTGGGNNEQFF
DNA: TGTGCCAGCAGCACCCGGACAGGGGGCGGGAACAATGAGCAGTTCTTC

V: TRBV7-9
J: TRBJ2-3
D: .
size: .
CDR3: CASSLHGGGRADTQYF
DNA: TGTGCCAGCAGCTTGCACGGGGGAGGTAGGGCAGATACGCAGTATTTT

V: TRBV6-5
J: TRBJ2-3
D: TRBD2
size: many
CDR3: CASSYWLAGPTDTQYF
DNA: TGTGCCAGCAGTTACTGGCTAGCGGGGCCCACAGATACGCAGTATTTT

V: TRBV18
J: TRBJ2-5
D: .
size: .
CDR3: CASSPRRDETQYF
DNA: TGTGCCAGCTCACCACGGAGGGACGAGACCCAGTACTTC

V: TRBV4-1
J: TRBJ2-7
D: .
size: .
CDR3: CASSQGQDYEQYF
DNA: TGCGCCAGCAGCCAAGGCCAGGACTACGAGCAGTACTTC

V: TRBV4-3
J: TRBJ2-1
D: .
size: .
CDR3: CASSQEMGSSSYNEQFF
DNA: TGCGCCAGCAGCCAAGAGATGGGGAGTAGCTCCTACAATGAGCAGTTCTTC

V: TRBV6-1
J: TRBJ1-2
D: .
size: .
CDR3: CASKTGRAYGYTF
DNA: TGTGCCAGCAAGACGGGCAGGGCCTATGGCTACACCTTC

V: TRBV6-6
J: TRBJ1-2
D: .
size: few
CDR3: CASSSTGSYGYTF
DNA: TGTGCCAGCAGTTCTACGGGAAGCTATGGCTACACCTTC

V: TRBV18
J: TRBJ2-2
D: .
size: few
CDR3: CASSPSGSNTGELFF
DNA: TGTGCCAGCTCACCCAGCGGATCGAACACCGGGGAGCTGTTTTTT

V: TRBV29-1
J: TRBJ2-3
D: .
size: many
CDR3: CSVLPRTDTQYF
DNA: TGCAGTGTCCTACCTCGCACAGATACGCAGTATTTT

V: TRBV7-8
J: TRBJ2-7
D: TRBD2
size: few
CDR3: CASSRSGGETYEQYF
DNA: TGTGCCAGCAGCCGCAGCGGGGGGGAAACCTACGAGCAGTACTTC

V: TRBV29-1
J: TRBJ2-5
D: .
size: .
CDR3: CSVGLVGSQETQYF
DNA: TGCAGCGTTGGTTTGGTAGGGAGCCAAGAGACCCAGTACTTC

V: TRBV7-9
J: TRBJ2-7
D: TRBD2
size: many
CDR3: CASSIGLAGQYF
DNA: TGTGCCAGCAGTATCGGACTAGCCGGGCAGTACTTC

V: TRBV14
J: TRBJ1-1
D: .
size: .
CDR3: CASSGLGGDTEAFF
DNA: TGTGCCAGCAGCGGGTTAGGGGGAGACACTGAAGCTTTCTTT

V: TRBV28
J: TRBJ2-3
D: TRBD2
size: few
CDR3: CASSFTSSGTPLRTDTQYF
DNA: TGTGCCAGCAGTTTCACTTCTAGCGGAACTCCCCTCCGCACAGATACGCAGTATTTT

V: TRBV5-6
J: TRBJ2-2
D: .
size: few
CDR3: CASSLGGNTGELFF
DNA: TGTGCCAGCAGCTTGGGAGGGAACACCGGGGAGCTGTTTTTT

V: TRBV7-9
J: TRBJ1-4
D: TRBD1
size: few
CDR3: CASSYRDRGTLPNEKLFF
DNA: TGTGCCAGCAGCTACCGGGACAGGGGGACTCTACCTAATGAAAAACTGTTTTTT

V: TRBV6-1
J: TRBJ2-5
D: TRBD1
size: .
CDR3: CASSVQGASIQETQYF
DNA: TGTGCCAGCAGTGTACAGGGGGCGTCAATCCAAGAGACCCAGTACTTC

V: TRBV28
J: TRBJ1-5
D: TRBD1
size: few
CDR3: CASSSNRGASNQPQHF
DNA: TGTGCCAGCAGCTCAAACAGGGGTGCGAGCAATCAGCCCCAGCATTTT

V: TRBV29-1
J: TRBJ1-2
D: .
size: .
CDR3: CSVGGYSGEGVYGYTF
DNA: TGCAGCGTTGGGGGGTATTCGGGGGAAGGTGTCTATGGCTACACCTTC

V: TRBV9
J: TRBJ2-1
D: TRBD2
size: .
CDR3: CASSPISGGARNEQFF
DNA: TGTGCCAGCAGTCCGATTAGCGGGGGGGCGAGAAATGAGCAGTTCTTC

V: TRBV4-1
J: TRBJ1-5
D: TRBD1
size: .
CDR3: CASSRTSDRGNQPQHF
DNA: TGCGCCAGCAGCCGGACTTCTGACAGGGGCAATCAGCCCCAGCATTTT

V: TRBV14
J: TRBJ2-2
D: .
size: many
CDR3: CASSRGTYNTGELFF
DNA: TGTGCCAGCAGTAGGGGGACATACAACACCGGGGAGCTGTTTTTT

V: TRBV29-1
J: TRBJ2-5
D: .
size: many
CDR3: CSAAWRRETQYF
DNA: TGCAGCGCCGCATGGAGGCGAGAGACCCAGTACTTC

V: TRBV7-2
J: TRBJ1-5
D: .
size: many
CDR3: CASSLGAPSTQPQHF
DNA: TGTGCCAGCAGCTTAGGGGCACCTAGCACTCAGCCCCAGCATTTT

V: TRBV6-5
J: TRBJ1-1
D: .
size: few
CDR3: CASRYRRNTEAFF
DNA: TGTGCCAGCAGGTACAGGAGGAACACTGAAGCTTTCTTT

V: TRBV28
J: TRBJ1-1
D: .
size: few
CDR3: CASSFTGLGTEAFF
DNA: TGTGCCAGCAGTTTTACAGGGTTGGGAACTGAAGCTTTCTTT

V: TRBV5-4
J: TRBJ1-2
D: TRBD1
size: few
CDR3: CASSRFDREAYGYTF
DNA: TGTGCCAGCAGCCGTTTTGACAGGGAGGCCTATGGCTACACCTTC

V: TRBV28
J: TRBJ1-5
D: TRBD1
size: few
CDR3: CASRPQDRGHQPQHF
DNA: TGTGCCAGCAGACCGCAAGACAGGGGGCATCAGCCCCAGCATTTT

V: TRBV7-7
J: TRBJ2-1
D: .
size: .
CDR3: CASSLDRDNEQFF
DNA: TGTGCCAGCAGCTTAGACAGGGACAATGAGCAGTTCTTC

V: TRBV7-8
J: TRBJ2-7
D: TRBD1
size: .
CDR3: CASSLDTGQGNEQYF
DNA: TGTGCCAGCAGCTTAGATACAGGACAGGGTAACGAGCAGTACTTC

V: TRBV7-3
J: TRBJ1-2
D: TRBD1
size: few
CDR3: CASSHQGANGYTF
DNA: TGTGCCAGCAGCCACCAGGGGGCAAATGGCTACACCTTC

V: TRBV18
J: TRBJ2-7
D: TRBD1
size: .
CDR3: CASKDREMIEQYF
DNA: TGTGCCAGTAAGGACAGGGAGATGATAGAGCAGTACTTC

V: TRBV29-1
J: TRBJ1-1
D: .
size: few
CDR3: CSVGEPYTEAFF
DNA: TGCAGCGTTGGTGAGCCTTACACTGAAGCTTTCTTT

V: TRBV30
J: TRBJ1-3
D: TRBD1
size: few
CDR3: CAWSGTGFSIYF
DNA: TGTGCCTGGAGTGGGACAGGGTTCTCCATATATTTT

V: TRBV7-3
J: TRBJ2-5
D: .
size: few
CDR3: CASSLIGSGGGETQYF
DNA: TGTGCCAGCAGCTTAATTGGATCGGGGGGCGGGGAGACCCAGTACTTC